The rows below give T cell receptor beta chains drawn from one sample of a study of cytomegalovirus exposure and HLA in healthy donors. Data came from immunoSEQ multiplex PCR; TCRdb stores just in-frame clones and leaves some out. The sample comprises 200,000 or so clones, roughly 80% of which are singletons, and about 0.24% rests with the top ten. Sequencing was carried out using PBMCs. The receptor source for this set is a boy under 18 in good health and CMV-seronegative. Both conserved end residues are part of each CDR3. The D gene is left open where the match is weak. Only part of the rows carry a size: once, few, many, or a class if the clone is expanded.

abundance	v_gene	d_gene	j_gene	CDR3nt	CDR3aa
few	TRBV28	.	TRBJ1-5	TGTGCCAGCAGTTGGGCCCTGAATCAGCCCCAGCATTTT	CASSWALNQPQHF
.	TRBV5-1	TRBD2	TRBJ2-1	TGCGCCAGCAGCGAGGGACTAAACAATGAGCAGTTCTTC	CASSEGLNNEQFF
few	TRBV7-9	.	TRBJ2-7	TGTTCCAGCACCCCGGCCCAGGGTACCTACGAGCAGTACTTC	CSSTPAQGTYEQYF
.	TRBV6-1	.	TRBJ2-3	TGTGCCAGCAGTGAAGTGTTGCGGGCCACAGATACGCAGTATTTT	CASSEVLRATDTQYF
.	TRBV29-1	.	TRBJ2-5	TGCAGCGGCCGCTACGCTAAAGAGACCCAGTACTTC	CSGRYAKETQYF
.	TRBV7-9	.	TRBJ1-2	TGTGCCAGCAGCTTAATCCTATATGGCTACACCTTC	CASSLILYGYTF
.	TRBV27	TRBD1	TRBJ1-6	TGTGCCAGCGCACAGACAGGGTATTTATCACCCCTCCACTTT	CASAQTGYLSPLHF
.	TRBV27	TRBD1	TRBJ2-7	TGTGCCAGCTGGCCCGGGACAGGGGGCGCCGTTGTATCCTACGAGCAGTACTTC	CASWPGTGGAVVSYEQYF
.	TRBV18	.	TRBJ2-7	TGTGCCAGCTCGTCTACAGGGCCCGAGCAGTACTTC	CASSSTGPEQYF
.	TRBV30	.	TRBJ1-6	TGTGCCTGGAGTCCCCCTGACAGAGTCGTAAATTCACCCCTCCACTTT	CAWSPPDRVVNSPLHF
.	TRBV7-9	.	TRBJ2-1	TGTTCCAGCAGCTTGGAGAAAGAGCAGTTCTTC	CSSSLEKEQFF
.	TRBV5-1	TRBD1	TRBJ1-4	TGCGCCAGCAGCAGGATGGGGGCGACAGGGACTAATGAAAAACTGTTTTTT	CASSRMGATGTNEKLFF
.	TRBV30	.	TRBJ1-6	TGTGCCCTAAAATTGGTAGTTGCCTCCTATAATTCACCCCTCCACTTT	CALKLVVASYNSPLHF
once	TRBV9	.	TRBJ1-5	TGTGCCAGCAGCGCGTCCGGGGGGGATCAGCCCCAGCATTTT	CASSASGGDQPQHF
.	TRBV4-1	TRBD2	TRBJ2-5	TGCGCCAGCAGCCAAGAGGGAGAGCGGGGGGCGGTAGAGACCCAGTACTTC	CASSQEGERGAVETQYF
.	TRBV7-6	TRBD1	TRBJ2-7	TGTGCCAGCAGCTTAGAGTGGGGCCCGGGCAGGGGGAGATCCTACGAGCAGTACTTC	CASSLEWGPGRGRSYEQYF
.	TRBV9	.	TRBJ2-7	TGTGCCAGCAGCGTACAGGCCTCCTACGAGCAGTACTTC	CASSVQASYEQYF
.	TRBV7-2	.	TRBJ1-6	TGTGCCAGCACCTCTAATTCACCCCTCCACTTT	CASTSNSPLHF
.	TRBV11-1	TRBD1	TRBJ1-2	TGTGCCAGCAGCTCCGGGACAGGGGGCCTGGTAGGCTATGGCTACACCTTC	CASSSGTGGLVGYGYTF
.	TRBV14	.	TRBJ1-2	TGTGCCAGCAGCCAAGATCTAGCCGGCTATGGCTACACCTTC	CASSQDLAGYGYTF
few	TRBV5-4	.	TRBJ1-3	TGTGCCAGCAGCTCAGAAGTAGCGAGCTCTGGAAACACCATATATTTT	CASSSEVASSGNTIYF
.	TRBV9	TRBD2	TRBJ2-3	TGTGCCAGCAGCACCAAAACCCCCTCTAGCGGGGAGAGCACAGATACGCAGTATTTT	CASSTKTPSSGESTDTQYF
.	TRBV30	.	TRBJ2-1	TGTGCCTGGAGTCGTGGACAGCCTTACAATGAGCAGTTCTTC	CAWSRGQPYNEQFF
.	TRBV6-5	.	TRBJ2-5	TGTGCCAGCAGTTACGGCGGTCGAGAGACCCAGTACTTC	CASSYGGRETQYF
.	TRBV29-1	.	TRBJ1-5	TGCAGCGTTCGAGGCAGTCCTCTGTCGCCCCAGCATTTT	CSVRGSPLSPQHF
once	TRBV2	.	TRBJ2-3	TGTGCCAGCAGTGATGATAGAGCAGATACGCAGTATTTT	CASSDDRADTQYF
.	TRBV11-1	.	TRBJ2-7	TGTGCCAGCAGCCCGTTGGAGGGGCTATACGAGCAGTACTTC	CASSPLEGLYEQYF
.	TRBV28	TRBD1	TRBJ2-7	TGTGCCAGCAGTCAACGACAGGGGCCCTACGAGCAGTACTTC	CASSQRQGPYEQYF
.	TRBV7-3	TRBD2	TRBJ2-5	TGTGCCAGCAGCTTAAGGGGTTGGACTAGCGGGGGACAAGAGACCCAGTACTTC	CASSLRGWTSGGQETQYF
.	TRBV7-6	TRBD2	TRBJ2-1	TGTGCCAGCACAGAACTAGCGGGGACGTACAATGAGCAGTTCTTC	CASTELAGTYNEQFF
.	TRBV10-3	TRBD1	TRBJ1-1	TGTGCCATCAGTCGGGACCTGACAGGGCTTGTTGAAGCTTTCTTT	CAISRDLTGLVEAFF
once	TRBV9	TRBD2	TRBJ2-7	TGTGCCAGCAGCTCACAATCGACTAGCGGGAGATACGAGCAGTACTTC	CASSSQSTSGRYEQYF
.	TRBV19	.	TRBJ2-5	TGTGCCAGTAGTACCGGCGGATTAGGTCAAGAGACCCAGTACTTC	CASSTGGLGQETQYF
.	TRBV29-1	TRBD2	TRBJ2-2	TGCAGCGCCAGAGAAGCGGGGGGAAACACCGGGGAGCTGTTTTTT	CSAREAGGNTGELFF
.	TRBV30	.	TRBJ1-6	TGTGCCTGGAGTGTATTGTCACCAGCGGGTAATTCACCCCTCCACTTT	CAWSVLSPAGNSPLHF
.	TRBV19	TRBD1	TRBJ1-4	TGTGCCAGTAGTATGGGGACAGGGCGTAATGAAAAACTGTTTTTT	CASSMGTGRNEKLFF
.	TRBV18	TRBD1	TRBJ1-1	TGTGCCAGCTCACCGCTTGCCCCGGGACAGATTAACACTGAAGCTTTCTTT	CASSPLAPGQINTEAFF
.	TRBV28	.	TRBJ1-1	TGTGCCAGCAGCTCCCTCTGGCCAGGGGCTGAGAACACTGAAGCTTTCTTT	CASSSLWPGAENTEAFF
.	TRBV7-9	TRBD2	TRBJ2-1	TGTGCCAGCAGCCTAAGGACTAGCGGAGCGGGGGATGAGCAGTTCTTC	CASSLRTSGAGDEQFF
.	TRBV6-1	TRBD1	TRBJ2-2	TGTGCCAGGGTTGGGGGACAGGTTAACACCGGGGAGCTGTTTTTT	CARVGGQVNTGELFF
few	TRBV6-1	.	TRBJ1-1	TGTGCCAGCAGTGGAATGACGGTGGAGACTGAAGCTTTCTTT	CASSGMTVETEAFF
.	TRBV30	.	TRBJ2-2	TGTGCCTGGAGTCCCAAGAACACCGGGGAGCTGTTTTTT	CAWSPKNTGELFF
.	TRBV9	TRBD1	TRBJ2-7	TGTGCCAGCAGCCCTTGGGACAGATCCTACGAGCAGTACTTC	CASSPWDRSYEQYF
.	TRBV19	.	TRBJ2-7	TGTGCCAGTAGTATCGTTAGCAGAAACTACGAGCAGTACTTC	CASSIVSRNYEQYF
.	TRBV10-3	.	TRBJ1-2	TGTGCCATTCAAGGTGACCCCACTACGAGGGTTAATGGCTACACCTTC	CAIQGDPTTRVNGYTF
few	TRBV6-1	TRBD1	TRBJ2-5	TGTGCCAGCAGGGCGGGACAGGGTGATGCAGAGACCCAGTACTTC	CASRAGQGDAETQYF